This T cell receptor (beta chain) was captured in a study of CD8 T cells in ankylosing spondylitis. Library preparation for TCR beta used quantitative 5'-RACE with molecular barcodes. TCRdb itself ran the 5' RACE reads through MiXCR, one entry per CDR3 protein. The sample includes 350,000 to 550,000 distinct CDR3 sequences, roughly 27% of them seen just once. This clonotype appeared a few times. Its cognate antigen is unknown. The germline V gene has CDR1 KGHDR and CDR2 SFDVKD. The CDR3 totals 15 residues. Between the trimmed V and J ends, which lost 5 bases and 3 bases, there was a span of 13 bases. Study-level points and caveats: Ankylosing spondylitis blood appeared to be characterized by a TCR beta motif of about eight highly homologous variants. Disease-linked clones bore a CD8+ phenotype, appearing relatively rarely in peripheral blood. Reportedly, significant enrichment of disease-linked clones occurred in matched ankylosing spondylitis synovial fluid.

Sequenced: blood, either unsorted or a sorted T cell fraction (not recorded which). The TCR sequence derives from a male donor with ankylosing spondylitis. V gene TRBV24-1 combines with J gene TRBJ2-1; TRBD1 might be the D (7 bases). The CDR3 DNA is TGTGCCACCAGTGCCCAGGGGGGTCTCTACAATGAGCAGTTCTTC. Amino acid sequence: CATSAQGGLYNEQFF.